This T cell receptor (beta chain) was recovered during a study of cytomegalovirus exposure and HLA in healthy donors. The study ran its PCR with 60 Vbeta and 13 Jbeta primers. This table comes from immunoSEQ multiplex PCR, and its TCRdb copy is limited to in-frame clones, with some not included. Seen here are about 140,000 clones, roughly three quarters observed once, and the top ten hold more than 0.95%. Concerning this clone itself: The antigen is unknown.

Healthy donors of bone marrow made up the group. The CDR3 loop spans 15 amino acids. J lost 5 bases, V lost 5 bases, and 6 bases had no gene match. Germline CDR1 SGHTA, CDR2 FQGNSA. Study observations and caveats: Per published reports, the classifier diagnosed cytomegalovirus status with high specificity and sensitivity.

The chain employs TRBV7-2 and TRBJ1-5; TRBD1 matches 10 bases. This clonotype was obtained from a man between 18 and 29 years old in good health and CMV-seronegative. Sequenced input: PBMCs. The CDR3 region is CASSTTGTGDQPQHF. The CDR3 DNA follows: TGTGCCAGCAGCACAACCGGGACAGGGGATCAGCCCCAGCATTTT.